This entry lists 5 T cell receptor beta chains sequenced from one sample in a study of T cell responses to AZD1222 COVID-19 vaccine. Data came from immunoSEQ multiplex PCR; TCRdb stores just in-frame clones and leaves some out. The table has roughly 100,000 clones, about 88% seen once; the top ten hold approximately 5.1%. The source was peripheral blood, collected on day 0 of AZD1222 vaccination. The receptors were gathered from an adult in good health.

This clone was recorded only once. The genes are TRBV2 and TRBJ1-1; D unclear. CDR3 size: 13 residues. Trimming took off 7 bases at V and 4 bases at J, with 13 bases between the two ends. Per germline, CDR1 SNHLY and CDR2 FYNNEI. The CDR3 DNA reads TGTGCCAGCAATCTGGAAAGAGGCACTGAAGCTTTCTTT. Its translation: CASNLERGTEAFF.

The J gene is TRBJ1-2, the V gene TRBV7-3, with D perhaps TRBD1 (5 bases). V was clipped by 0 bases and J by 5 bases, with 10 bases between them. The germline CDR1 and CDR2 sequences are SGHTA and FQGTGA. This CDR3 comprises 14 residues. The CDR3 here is CASSLTFTGYGYTF. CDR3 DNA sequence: TGTGCCAGCAGCTTAACGTTCACAGGATATGGCTACACCTTC.

The CDR3 spells CASSVKIRGDQDNEQFF. DNA for the CDR3: TGTGCCAGCAGCGTAAAGATCAGGGGAGACCAGGACAATGAGCAGTTCTTC. This chain connects TRBV7-2 to TRBJ2-1; weak D call: TRBD1 (6 bases). V lost 5 bases, J lost 5 bases, and 22 bases lay in between. The CDR3 contains 17 residues. Germline V lookup: CDR1 SGHTA, CDR2 FQGNSA.

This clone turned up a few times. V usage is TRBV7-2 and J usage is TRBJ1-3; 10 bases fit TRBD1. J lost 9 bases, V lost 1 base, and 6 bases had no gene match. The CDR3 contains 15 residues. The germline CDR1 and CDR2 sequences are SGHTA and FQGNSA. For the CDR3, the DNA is TGTGCCAGCAGCTTAGTAGGGACAGGGGATCTCACCATATATTTT. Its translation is CASSLVGTGDLTIYF.

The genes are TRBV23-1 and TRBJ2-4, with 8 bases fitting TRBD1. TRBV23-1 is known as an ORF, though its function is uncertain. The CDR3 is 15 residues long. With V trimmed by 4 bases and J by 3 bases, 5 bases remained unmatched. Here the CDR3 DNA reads TGCGCCAGCAGTCGCCCGACAGGGGACAAAAACATTCAGTACTTC. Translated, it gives CASSRPTGDKNIQYF.